What follows is one T cell receptor (beta chain) and its context. This entry comes from a study of blood T cell repertoires in COVID-19. Authors' analysis steps: Nucleated cell number was recorded as an estimate derived from reference gene primer amplification. Sequencing used immunoSEQ multiplex PCR; TCRdb keeps in-frame clones, though not all of them. That table supplies the V and J calls and clone size; D and trimming were determined from the DNA. Found here are approximately 230,000 clones, 70% to 90% of them singletons; the top ten hold more than 1.5%. The CDR3 consists of 13 residues. Germline assignment: CDR1 SGHTA and CDR2 FQGNSA. Trimming at V came to 10 bases and at J to 0 bases, leaving 2 bases not matched to a gene.

The J gene is TRBJ2-3, the V gene TRBV7-2, with 9 bases matching TRBD1. The TCR was taken from a middle-aged man who had recovered from COVID-19. Sequencing was done on a sample of PBMCs or T cells enriched from blood (not recorded which). Here the CDR3 reads CATGTGSTDTQYF. The CDR3 nucleotides read TGTGCCACCGGGACAGGGAGCACAGATACGCAGTATTTT.